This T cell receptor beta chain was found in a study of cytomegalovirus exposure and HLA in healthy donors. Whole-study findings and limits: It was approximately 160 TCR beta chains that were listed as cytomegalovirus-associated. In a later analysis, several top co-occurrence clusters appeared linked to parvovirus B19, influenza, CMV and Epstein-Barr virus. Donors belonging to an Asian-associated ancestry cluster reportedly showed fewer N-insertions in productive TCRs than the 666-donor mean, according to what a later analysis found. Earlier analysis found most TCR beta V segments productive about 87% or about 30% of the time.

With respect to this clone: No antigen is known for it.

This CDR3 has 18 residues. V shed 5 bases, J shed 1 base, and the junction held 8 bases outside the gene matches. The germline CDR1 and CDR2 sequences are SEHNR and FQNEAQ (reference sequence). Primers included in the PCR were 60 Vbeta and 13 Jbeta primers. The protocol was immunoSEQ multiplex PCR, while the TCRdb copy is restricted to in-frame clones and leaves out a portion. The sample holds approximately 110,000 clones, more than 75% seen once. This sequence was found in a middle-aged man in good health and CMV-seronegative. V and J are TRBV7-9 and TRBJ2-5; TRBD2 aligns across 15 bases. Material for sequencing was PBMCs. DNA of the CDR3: TGTGCCAGCAGCACAACCGGGACTAGCGGGGGGATCCAAGAGACCCAGTACTTC. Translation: CASSTTGTSGGIQETQYF.